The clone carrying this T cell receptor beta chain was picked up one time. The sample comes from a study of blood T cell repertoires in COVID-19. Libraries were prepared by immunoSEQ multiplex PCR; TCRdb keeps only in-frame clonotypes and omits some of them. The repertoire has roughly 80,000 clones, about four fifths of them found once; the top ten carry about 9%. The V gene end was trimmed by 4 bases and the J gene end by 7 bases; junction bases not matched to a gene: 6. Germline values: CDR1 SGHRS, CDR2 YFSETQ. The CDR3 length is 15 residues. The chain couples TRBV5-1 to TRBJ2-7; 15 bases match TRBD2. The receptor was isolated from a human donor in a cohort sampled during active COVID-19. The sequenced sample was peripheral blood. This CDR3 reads CASSMGLAGGEEQYF. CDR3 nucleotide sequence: TGCGCCAGCAGCATGGGACTAGCGGGAGGTGAAGAGCAGTACTTC.